This T cell receptor beta chain was captured in a study of blood T cell repertoires in COVID-19. The CDR3 is made up of 12 amino acids. Germline CDR1 reads WSHSY; CDR2 reads SAAADI. V lost 5 bases and J 6 bases, leaving 8 bases between the germline ends. The repertoire was sequenced with immunoSEQ multiplex PCR; TCRdb's copy has only in-frame clones and lacks some. The sample records around 210,000 clones, approximately 85% being singletons. What was sequenced was peripheral blood. This TCR came from a man between 50 and 59 years old with COVID-19, enrolled during active disease. V and J are TRBV10-2 and TRBJ2-1; D is ambiguous. CDR3 region: CASSRDSNEQFF. The CDR3 nucleotides read TGCGCCAGCAGTCGCGACTCCAATGAGCAGTTCTTC.